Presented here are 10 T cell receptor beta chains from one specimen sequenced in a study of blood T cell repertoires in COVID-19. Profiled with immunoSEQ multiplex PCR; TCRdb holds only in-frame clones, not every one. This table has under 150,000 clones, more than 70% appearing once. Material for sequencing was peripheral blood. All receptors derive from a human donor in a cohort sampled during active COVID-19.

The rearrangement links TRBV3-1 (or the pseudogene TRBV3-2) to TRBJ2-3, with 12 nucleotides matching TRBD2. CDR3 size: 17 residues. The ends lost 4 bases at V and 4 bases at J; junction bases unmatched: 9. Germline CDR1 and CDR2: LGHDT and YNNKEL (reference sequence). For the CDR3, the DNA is TGTGCCAGCAGCCGCCGGACTAGCGGGGAACCCCCAGATACGCAGTATTTT. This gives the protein CASSRRTSGEPPDTQYF.

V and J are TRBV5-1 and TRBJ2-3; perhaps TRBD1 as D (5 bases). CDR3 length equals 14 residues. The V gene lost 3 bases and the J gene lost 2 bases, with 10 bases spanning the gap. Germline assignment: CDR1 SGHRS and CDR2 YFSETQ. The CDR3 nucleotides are TGCGCCAGCAGCTCCGACAGCCCCACAGATACGCAGTATTTT. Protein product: CASSSDSPTDTQYF.

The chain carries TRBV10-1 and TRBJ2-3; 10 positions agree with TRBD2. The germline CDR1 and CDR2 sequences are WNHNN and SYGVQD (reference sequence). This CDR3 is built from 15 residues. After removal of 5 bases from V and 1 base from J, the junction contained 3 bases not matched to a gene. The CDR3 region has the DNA TGCGCCAGCAGTACCGGGACTAGCGGCACAGATACGCAGTATTTT. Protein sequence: CASSTGTSGTDTQYF.

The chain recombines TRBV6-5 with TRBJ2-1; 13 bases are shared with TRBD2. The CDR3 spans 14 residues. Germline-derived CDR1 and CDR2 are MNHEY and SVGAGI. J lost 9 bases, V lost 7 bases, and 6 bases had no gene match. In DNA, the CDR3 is TGTGCCAGCACCGGACTAGCGGGAGTGGGTGAGCAGTTCTTC. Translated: CASTGLAGVGEQFF.

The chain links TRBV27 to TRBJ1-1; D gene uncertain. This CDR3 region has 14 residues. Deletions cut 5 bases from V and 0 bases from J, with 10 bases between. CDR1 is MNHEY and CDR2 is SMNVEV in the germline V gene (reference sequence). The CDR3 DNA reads TGTGCCAGCAGTACATCCTTAATGAACACTGAAGCTTTCTTT. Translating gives CASSTSLMNTEAFF.

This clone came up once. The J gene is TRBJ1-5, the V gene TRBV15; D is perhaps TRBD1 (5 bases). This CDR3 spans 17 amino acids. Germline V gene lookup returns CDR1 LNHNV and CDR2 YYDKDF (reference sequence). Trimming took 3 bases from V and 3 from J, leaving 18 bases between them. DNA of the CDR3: TGTGCCACCAGCAGGGCGGGGCCCACCGACGCCAATCAGCCCCAGCATTTT. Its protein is CATSRAGPTDANQPQHF.

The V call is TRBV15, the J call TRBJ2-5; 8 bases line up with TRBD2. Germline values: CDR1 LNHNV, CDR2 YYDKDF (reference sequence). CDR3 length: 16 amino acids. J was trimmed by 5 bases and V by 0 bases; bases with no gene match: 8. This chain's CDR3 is CATSRDHGGARETQYF. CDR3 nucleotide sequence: TGTGCCACCAGCAGAGATCACGGGGGGGCCCGGGAGACCCAGTACTTC.

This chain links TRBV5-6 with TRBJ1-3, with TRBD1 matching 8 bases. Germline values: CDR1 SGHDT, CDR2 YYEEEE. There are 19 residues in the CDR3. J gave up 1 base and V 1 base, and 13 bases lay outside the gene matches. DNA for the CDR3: TGTGCCAGCAGCTTGTTTGGAGGCGGACAGGGAAGGTCTGGAAACACCATATATTTT. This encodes CASSLFGGGQGRSGNTIYF. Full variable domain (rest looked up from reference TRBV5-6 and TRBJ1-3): DAGVTQSPTHLIKTRGQQVTLRCSPKSGHDTVSWYQQALGQGPQFIFQYYEEEERQRGNFPDRFSGHQFPNYSSELNVNALLLGDSALYLCASSLFGGGQGRSGNTIYFGEGSWLTVV.

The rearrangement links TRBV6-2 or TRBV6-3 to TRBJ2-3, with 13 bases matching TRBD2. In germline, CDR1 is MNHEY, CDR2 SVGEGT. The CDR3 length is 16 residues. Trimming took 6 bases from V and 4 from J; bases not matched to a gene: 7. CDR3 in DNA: TGTGCCAGCAGCCGAGGACTAGCGGGAGACTCAGATACGCAGTATTTT. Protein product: CASSRGLAGDSDTQYF.

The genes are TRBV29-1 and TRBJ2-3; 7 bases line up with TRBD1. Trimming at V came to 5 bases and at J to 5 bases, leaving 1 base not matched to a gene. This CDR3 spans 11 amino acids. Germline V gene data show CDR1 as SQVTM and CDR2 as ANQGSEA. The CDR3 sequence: CSVTGVDTQYF. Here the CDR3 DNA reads TGCAGCGTTACAGGGGTAGATACGCAGTATTTT.